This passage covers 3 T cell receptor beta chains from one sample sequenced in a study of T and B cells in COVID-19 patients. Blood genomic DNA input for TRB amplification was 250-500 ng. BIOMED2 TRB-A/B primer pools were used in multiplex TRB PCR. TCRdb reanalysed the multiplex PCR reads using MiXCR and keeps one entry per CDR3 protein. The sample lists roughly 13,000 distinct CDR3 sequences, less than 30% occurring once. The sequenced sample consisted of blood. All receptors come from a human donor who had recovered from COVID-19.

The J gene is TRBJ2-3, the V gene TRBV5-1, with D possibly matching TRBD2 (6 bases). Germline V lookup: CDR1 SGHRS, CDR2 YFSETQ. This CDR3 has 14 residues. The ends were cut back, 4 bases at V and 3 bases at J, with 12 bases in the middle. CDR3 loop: CASSPPLATDTQYF. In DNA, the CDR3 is TGCGCCAGCAGCCCCCCCCTAGCGACAGATACGCAGTATTTT.

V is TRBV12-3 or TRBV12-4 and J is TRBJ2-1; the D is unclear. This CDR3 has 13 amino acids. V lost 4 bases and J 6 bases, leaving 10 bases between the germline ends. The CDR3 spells CASSSRRLNEQFF. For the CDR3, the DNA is TGTGCCAGCAGTTCTAGAAGGCTCAATGAGCAGTTCTTC.

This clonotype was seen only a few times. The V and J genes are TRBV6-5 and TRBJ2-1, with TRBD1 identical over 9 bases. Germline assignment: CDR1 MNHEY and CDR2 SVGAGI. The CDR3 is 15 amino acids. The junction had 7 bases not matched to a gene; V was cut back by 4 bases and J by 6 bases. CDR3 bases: TGTGCCAGCAGTTCCCCCGGGACAGGGACCAATGAGCAGTTCTTC. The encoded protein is CASSSPGTGTNEQFF.